The 4 T cell receptor beta chains below were found in one sample sequenced in a study of somatic mutations in cytotoxic T cells in rheumatoid arthritis. Sequenced by immunoSEQ multiplex PCR; TCRdb stores in-frame clones only, minus some. The table has some 29,000 clones, approximately 86% seen once; the top ten hold more than 8%. The sequencing sample was made of CD8+ T cells sorted from blood. The receptors stem from an adult with rheumatoid arthritis.

The chain couples TRBV7-2 to TRBJ2-4, with 9 positions matching TRBD2. The CDR3 has 14 amino acids. The V and J ends lost 2 bases and 9 bases, in that order; junction bases with no gene match: 5. Germline V CDR1 and CDR2: SGHTA, FQGNSA. CDR3 loop: CASSLLAGDGIQYF. CDR3 DNA: TGTGCCAGCAGCTTATTAGCGGGAGATGGCATTCAGTACTTC.

This clone was seen only once. The chain links TRBV28 to TRBJ2-1; D is perhaps TRBD1 (6 bases). V was shortened by 4 bases and J by 0 bases, with 10 bases between the two germline ends. The germline V gene encodes CDR1 MDHEN and CDR2 SYDVKM. The CDR3 is 15 residues long. DNA of the CDR3: TGTGCCAGCAGTTCGCCGACAGGCTCCTACAATGAGCAGTTCTTC. Its protein product is CASSSPTGSYNEQFF.

The rearrangement links TRBV7-9 to TRBJ2-5, with D perhaps matching TRBD1 (5 bases). The length of the CDR3 is 17 residues. V was shortened by 4 bases and J by 1 base, with 19 bases between the two germline ends. The V gene's germline CDR1 is SEHNR and CDR2 FQNEAQ (reference sequence). This CDR3 is CASSSLGATYIQETQYF. CDR3 nucleotides: TGTGCCAGCAGCTCCCTAGGGGCCACTTACATCCAAGAGACCCAGTACTTC. Variable domain in full (rest from reference TRBV7-9 and TRBJ2-5): DTGVSQNPRHKITKRGQNVTFRCDPISEHNRLYWYRQTLGQGPEFLTYFQNEAQLEKSRLLSDRFSAERPKGSFSTLEIQRTEQGDSAMYLCASSSLGATYIQETQYFGPGTRLLVL.

In regard to this clone: A read error may produce the germline difference seen at one junction end. The chain links TRBV7-7 to TRBJ2-7, with D possibly matching TRBD1 (6 bases). CDR3 length: 20 amino acids. CDR1 and CDR2 from the germline V gene are SSHAT and FNYEAQ (reference sequence). In DNA form, the CDR3 reads TGTGCTAGCAGCCCAATTTCTGCCAGGGGTTTAAGGGACCTTTTGGACGAGCAGTACTTC. This sequence encodes CASSPISARGLRDLLDEQYF.